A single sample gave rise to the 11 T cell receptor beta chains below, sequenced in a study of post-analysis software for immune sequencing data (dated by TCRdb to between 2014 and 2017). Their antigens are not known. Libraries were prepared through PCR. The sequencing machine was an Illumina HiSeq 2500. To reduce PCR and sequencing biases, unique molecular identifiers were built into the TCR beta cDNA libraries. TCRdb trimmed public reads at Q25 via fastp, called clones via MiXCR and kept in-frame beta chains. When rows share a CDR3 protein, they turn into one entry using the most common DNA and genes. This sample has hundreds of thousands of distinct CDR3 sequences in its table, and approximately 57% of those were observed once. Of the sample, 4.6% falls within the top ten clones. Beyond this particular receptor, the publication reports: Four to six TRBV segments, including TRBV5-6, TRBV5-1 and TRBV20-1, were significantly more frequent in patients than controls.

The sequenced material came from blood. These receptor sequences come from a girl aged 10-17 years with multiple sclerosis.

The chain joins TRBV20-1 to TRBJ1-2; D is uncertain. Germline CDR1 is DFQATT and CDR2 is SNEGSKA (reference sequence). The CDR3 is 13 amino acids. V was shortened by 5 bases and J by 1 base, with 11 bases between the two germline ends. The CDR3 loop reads CSAVITDNYGYTF. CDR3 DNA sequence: TGCAGTGCTGTAATTACAGATAACTATGGCTACACCTTC.

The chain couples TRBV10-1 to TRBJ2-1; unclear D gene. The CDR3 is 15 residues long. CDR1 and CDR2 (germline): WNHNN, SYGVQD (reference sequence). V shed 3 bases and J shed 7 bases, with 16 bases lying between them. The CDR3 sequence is CASSDGQVMGNEQFF. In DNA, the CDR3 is TGCGCCAGCAGTGATGGGCAGGTGATGGGGAATGAGCAGTTCTTC.

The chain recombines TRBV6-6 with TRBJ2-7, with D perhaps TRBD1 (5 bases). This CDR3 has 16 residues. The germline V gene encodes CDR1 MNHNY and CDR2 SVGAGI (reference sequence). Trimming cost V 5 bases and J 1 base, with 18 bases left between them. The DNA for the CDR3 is TGTGCCAGCAGTAGAGCGAACAGGATCGAATCCTACGAGCAGTACTTC. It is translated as CASSRANRIESYEQYF.

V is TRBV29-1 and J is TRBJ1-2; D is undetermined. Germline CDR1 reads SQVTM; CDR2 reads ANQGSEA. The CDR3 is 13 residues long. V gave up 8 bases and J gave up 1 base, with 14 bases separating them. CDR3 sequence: CSTHHSHNYGYTF. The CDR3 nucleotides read TGCAGCACACACCACAGCCATAACTATGGCTACACCTTC.

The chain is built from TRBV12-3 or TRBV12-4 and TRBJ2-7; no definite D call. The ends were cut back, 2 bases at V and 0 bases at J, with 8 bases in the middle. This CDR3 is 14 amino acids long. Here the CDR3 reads CASSLRRTSYEQYF. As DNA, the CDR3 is TGTGCCAGCAGTTTACGTCGGACCTCCTACGAGCAGTACTTC.

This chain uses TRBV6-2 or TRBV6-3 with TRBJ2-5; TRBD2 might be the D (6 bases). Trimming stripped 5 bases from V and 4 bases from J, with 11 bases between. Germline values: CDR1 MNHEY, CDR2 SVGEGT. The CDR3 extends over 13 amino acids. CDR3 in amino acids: CASSDAGRETQYF. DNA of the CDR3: TGTGCCAGCAGTGACGCGGGAAGAGAGACCCAGTACTTC.

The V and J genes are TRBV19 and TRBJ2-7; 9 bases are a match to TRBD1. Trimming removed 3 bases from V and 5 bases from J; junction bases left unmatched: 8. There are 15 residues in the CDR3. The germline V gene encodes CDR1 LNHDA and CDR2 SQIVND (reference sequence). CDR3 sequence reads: CASSILGTGTDEQYF. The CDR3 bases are TGTGCCAGTAGTATCCTGGGGACAGGGACAGACGAGCAGTACTTC.

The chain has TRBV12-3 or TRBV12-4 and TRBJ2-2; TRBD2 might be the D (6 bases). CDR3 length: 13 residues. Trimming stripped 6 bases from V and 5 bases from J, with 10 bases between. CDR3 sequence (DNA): TGTGCCAGCAGATTACTAGCAACCGGGGAGCTGTTTTTT. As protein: CASRLLATGELFF.

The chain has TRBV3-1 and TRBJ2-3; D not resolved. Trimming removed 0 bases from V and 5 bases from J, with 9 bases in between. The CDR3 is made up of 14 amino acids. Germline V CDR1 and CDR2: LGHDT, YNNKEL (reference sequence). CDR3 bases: TGTGCCAGCAGCCAAGAGAGATTTATAGATACGCAGTATTTT. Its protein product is CASSQERFIDTQYF.

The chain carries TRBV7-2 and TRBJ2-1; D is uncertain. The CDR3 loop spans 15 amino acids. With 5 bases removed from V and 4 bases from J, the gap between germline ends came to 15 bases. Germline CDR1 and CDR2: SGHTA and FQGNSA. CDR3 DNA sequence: TGTGCCAGCAGCCTCATGCATGCGGTGTACAATGAGCAGTTCTTC. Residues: CASSLMHAVYNEQFF. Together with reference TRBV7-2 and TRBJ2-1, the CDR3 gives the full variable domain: GAGVSQSPSNKVTEKGKDVELRCDPISGHTALYWYRQSLGQGLEFLIYFQGNSAPDKSGLPSDRFSAERTGGSVSTLTIQRTQQEDSAVYLCASSLMHAVYNEQFFGPGTRLTVL.

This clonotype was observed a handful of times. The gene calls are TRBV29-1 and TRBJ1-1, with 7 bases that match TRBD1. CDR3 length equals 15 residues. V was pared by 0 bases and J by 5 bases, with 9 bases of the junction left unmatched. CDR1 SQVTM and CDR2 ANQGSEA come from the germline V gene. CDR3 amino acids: CSVEEYRGRKTEAFF. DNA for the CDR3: TGCAGCGTTGAAGAATACAGGGGACGGAAAACTGAAGCTTTCTTT. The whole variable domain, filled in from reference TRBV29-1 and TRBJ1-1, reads SAVISQKPSRDICQRGTSLTIQCQVDSQVTMMFWYRQQPGQSLTLIATANQGSEATYESGFVIDKFPISRPNLTFSTLTVSNMSPEDSSIYLCSVEEYRGRKTEAFFGQGTRLTVV.